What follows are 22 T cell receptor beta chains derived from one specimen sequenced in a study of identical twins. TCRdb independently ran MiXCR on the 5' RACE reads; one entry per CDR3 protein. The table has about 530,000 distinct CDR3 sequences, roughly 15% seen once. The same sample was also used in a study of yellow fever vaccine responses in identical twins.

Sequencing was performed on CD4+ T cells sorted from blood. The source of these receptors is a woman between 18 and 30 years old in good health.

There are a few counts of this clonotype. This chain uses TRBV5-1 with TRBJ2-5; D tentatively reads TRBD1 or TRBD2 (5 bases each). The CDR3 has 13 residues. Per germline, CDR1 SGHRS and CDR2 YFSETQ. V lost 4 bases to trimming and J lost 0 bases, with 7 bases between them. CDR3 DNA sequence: TGCGCCAGCAGCGGGGGTGACCAAGAGACCCAGTACTTC. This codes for CASSGGDQETQYF.

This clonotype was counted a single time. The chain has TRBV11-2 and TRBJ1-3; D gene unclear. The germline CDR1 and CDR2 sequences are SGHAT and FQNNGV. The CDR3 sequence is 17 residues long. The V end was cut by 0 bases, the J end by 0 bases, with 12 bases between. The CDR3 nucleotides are TGTGCCAGCAGCTTAGATCTGGGGAAACACTCTGGAAACACCATATATTTT. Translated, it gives CASSLDLGKHSGNTIYF.

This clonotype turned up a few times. The CDR3 nucleotides are TGTGCCAGCAGTTCGCTTAGCGGGACCATCCCCTACGAGCAGTACTTC. Translating it yields CASSSLSGTIPYEQYF. The rearrangement links TRBV12-3 or TRBV12-4 to TRBJ2-7, with 8 positions matching TRBD2. Unmatched junction bases numbered 10, after V lost 4 bases and J lost 2 bases. CDR3 length equals 16 residues.

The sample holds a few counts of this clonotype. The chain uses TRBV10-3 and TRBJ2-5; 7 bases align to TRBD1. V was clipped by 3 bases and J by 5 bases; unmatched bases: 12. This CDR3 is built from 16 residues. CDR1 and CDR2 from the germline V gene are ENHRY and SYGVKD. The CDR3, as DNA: TGTGCCATCAGTGATTCCAGACAGGGACCCCAGGAGACCCAGTACTTC. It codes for CAISDSRQGPQETQYF.

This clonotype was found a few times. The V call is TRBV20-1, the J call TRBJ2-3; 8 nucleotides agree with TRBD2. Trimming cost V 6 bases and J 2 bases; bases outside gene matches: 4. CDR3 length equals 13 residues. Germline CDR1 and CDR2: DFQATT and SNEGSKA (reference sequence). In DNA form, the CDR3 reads TGCAGTGCAATAGCGGGGCCCACAGATACGCAGTATTTT. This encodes CSAIAGPTDTQYF.

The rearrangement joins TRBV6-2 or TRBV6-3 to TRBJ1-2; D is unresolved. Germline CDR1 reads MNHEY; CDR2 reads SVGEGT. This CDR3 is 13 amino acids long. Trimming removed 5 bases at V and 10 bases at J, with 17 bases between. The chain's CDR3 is CASSQPDASDYTF. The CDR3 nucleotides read TGTGCCAGCAGTCAGCCGGACGCCAGCGACTACACCTTC.

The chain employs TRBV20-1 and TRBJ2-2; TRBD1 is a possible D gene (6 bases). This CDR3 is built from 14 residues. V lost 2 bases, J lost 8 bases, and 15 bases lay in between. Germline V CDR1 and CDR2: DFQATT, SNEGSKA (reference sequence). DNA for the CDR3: TGCAGTGCTAGACCCCAGGGGAGAATTGGGGAGCTGTTTTTT. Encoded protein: CSARPQGRIGELFF.

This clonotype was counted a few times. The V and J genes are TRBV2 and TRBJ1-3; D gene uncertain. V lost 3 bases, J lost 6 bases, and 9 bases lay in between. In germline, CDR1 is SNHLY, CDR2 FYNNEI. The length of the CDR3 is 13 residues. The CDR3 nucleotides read TGTGCCAGCAGTGATGCCGGTCCAAACACCATATATTTT. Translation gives CASSDAGPNTIYF.

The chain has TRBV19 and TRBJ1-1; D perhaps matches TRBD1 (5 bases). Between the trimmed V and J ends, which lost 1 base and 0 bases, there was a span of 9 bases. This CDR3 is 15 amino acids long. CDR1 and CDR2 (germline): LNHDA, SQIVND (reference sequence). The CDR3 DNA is TGTGCCAGTAGTATAGGGGGCAGGGTGAACACTGAAGCTTTCTTT. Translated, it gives CASSIGGRVNTEAFF.

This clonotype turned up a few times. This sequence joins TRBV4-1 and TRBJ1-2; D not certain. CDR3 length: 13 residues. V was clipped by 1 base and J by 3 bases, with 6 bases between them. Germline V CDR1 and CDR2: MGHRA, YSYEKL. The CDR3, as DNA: TGCGCCAGCAGCCAAGCGTTTGACTATGGCTACACCTTC. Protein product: CASSQAFDYGYTF.

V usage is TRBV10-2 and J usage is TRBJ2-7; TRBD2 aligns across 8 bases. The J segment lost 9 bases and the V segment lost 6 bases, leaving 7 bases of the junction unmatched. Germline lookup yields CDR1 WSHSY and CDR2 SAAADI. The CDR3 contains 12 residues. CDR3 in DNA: TGCGCCAGCAGCGTGACTAGCGAGGGGCAGTACTTC. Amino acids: CASSVTSEGQYF.

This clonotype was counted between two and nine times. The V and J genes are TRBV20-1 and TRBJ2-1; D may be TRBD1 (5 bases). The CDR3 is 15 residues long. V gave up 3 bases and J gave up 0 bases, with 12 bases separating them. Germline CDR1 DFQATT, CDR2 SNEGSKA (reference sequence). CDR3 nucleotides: TGCAGTGCTAGCCTGACAGATATCTCCTACAATGAGCAGTTCTTC. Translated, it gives CSASLTDISYNEQFF.

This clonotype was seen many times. CDR3 protein: CASSPGPQETQYF. The DNA of the CDR3 is TGCGCCAGCAGCCCGGGACCTCAAGAGACCCAGTACTTC. The chain employs TRBV5-1 and TRBJ2-5; D is perhaps TRBD1 or TRBD2 (5 bases each). This CDR3 has 13 residues. The V and J ends lost 4 bases and 2 bases respectively, with 9 bases between them. Germline CDR1 SGHRS, CDR2 YFSETQ.

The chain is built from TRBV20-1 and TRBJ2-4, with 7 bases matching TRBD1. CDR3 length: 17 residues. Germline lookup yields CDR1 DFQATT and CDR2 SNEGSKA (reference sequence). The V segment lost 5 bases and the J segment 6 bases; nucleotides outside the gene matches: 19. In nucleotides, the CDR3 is TGCAGTGCTCAAGGAGACAGATTCAGGGGGTGGGGAAACATTCAGTACTTC. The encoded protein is CSAQGDRFRGWGNIQYF.

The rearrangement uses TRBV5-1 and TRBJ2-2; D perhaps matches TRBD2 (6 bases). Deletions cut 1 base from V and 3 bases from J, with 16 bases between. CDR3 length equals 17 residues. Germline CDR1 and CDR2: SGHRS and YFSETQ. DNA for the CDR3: TGCGCCAGCAGCTTGCAGGAAGGTAGCGGTGACACCGGGGAGCTGTTTTTT. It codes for CASSLQEGSGDTGELFF.

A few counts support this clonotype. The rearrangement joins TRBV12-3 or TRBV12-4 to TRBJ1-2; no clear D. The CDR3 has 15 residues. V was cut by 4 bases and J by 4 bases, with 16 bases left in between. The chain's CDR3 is CASSSIGIPGYGYTF. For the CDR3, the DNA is TGTGCCAGCAGTTCAATAGGTATCCCCGGCTATGGCTACACCTTC.

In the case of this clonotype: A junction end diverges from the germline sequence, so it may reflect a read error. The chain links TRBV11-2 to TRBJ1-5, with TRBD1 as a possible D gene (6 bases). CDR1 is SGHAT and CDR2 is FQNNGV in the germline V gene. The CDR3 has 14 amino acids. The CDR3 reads CGSSPQGSDQPQHF. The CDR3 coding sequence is TGTGGCAGCAGCCCACAGGGTAGCGATCAGCCCCAGCATTTT.

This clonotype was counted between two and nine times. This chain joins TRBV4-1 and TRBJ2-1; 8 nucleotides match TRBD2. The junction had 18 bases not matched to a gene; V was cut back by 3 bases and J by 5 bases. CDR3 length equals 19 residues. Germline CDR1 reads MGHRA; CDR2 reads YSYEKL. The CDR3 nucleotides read TGCGCCAGCAGCCAGCGGGGACTAGAGGGCTTTGGGACACACAATGAGCAGTTCTTC. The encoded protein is CASSQRGLEGFGTHNEQFF.

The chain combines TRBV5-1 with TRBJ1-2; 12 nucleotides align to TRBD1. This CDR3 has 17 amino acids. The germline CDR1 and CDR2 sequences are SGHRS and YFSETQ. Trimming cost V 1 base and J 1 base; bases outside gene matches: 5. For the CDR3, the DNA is TGCGCCAGCAGCTTGTCGGGACAGGGGGCGAATAACTATGGCTACACCTTC. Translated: CASSLSGQGANNYGYTF.

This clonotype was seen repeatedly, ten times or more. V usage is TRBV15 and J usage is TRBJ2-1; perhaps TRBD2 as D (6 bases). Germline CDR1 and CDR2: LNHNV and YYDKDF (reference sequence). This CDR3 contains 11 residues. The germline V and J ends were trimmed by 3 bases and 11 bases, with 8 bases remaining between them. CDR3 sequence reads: CATSREGKQFF. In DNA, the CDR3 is TGTGCCACCAGCAGGGAGGGTAAGCAGTTCTTC. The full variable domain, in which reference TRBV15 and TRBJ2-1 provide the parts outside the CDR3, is DAMVIQNPRYQVTQFGKPVTLSCSQTLNHNVMYWYQQKSSQAPKLLFHYYDKDFNNEADTPDNFQSRRPNTSFCFLDIRSPGLGDTAMYLCATSREGKQFFGPGTRLTVL.

CDR3: CSAFRTSGSTAYEQYF. The CDR3 DNA reads TGCAGTGCTTTTAGGACTAGCGGGAGTACCGCCTACGAGCAGTACTTC. The V call is TRBV20-1, the J call TRBJ2-7, with 13 positions matching TRBD2. There are 16 residues in the CDR3. Trimming took 5 bases from V and 2 from J; bases not matched to a gene: 9. Per the germline V gene, CDR1 is DFQATT and CDR2 is SNEGSKA (reference sequence).

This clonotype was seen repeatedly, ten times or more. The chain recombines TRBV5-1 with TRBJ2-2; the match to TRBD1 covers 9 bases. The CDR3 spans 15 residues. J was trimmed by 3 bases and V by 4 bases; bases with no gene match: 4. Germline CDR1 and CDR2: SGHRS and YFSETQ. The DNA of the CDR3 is TGCGCCAGCAGCGGGGGACAGGGATACACCGGGGAGCTGTTTTTT. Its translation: CASSGGQGYTGELFF.